Listed below are T cell receptor beta chains from one sample, sequenced in a study of cytomegalovirus exposure and HLA in healthy donors. Libraries were prepared by immunoSEQ multiplex PCR; TCRdb keeps only in-frame clonotypes and omits some of them. The sample yields roughly 130,000 clones, 80% seen once. The material sequenced was PBMCs. The receptors come from a male donor in good health and CMV-seronegative. The CDR3 runs from the conserved cysteine through the conserved F or W. A D gene is named only where the DNA matches it firmly. A clone size is listed for some rows: how often the clone was seen (once, few, many), or a class if it is expanded.

CDR3nt: TGTGCCAGCAGTTCAGGAGGGGCCTACGAGCAGTACTTC
CDR3aa: CASSSGGAYEQYF
j_gene: TRBJ2-7
v_gene: TRBV27
abundance: -
d_gene: -

CDR3nt: TGTGCCAGCAGCGCCTATTCTAGCCATGAGCAGTTCTTC
CDR3aa: CASSAYSSHEQFF
j_gene: TRBJ2-1
v_gene: TRBV9
abundance: -
d_gene: -

CDR3nt: TGTGCCAGCAGTTCCTGGACTAGCGGGAGCTACAATGAGCAGTTCTTC
CDR3aa: CASSSWTSGSYNEQFF
j_gene: TRBJ2-1
v_gene: TRBV27
abundance: -
d_gene: TRBD2

CDR3nt: TGTGCCAGCAGCCCCAGGGGAGCCTGGGATGGCTACACCTTC
CDR3aa: CASSPRGAWDGYTF
j_gene: TRBJ1-2
v_gene: TRBV7-9
abundance: -
d_gene: -

CDR3nt: TGTGCCAGCAGGCCGGGACAGGGCGAGACCCAGTACTTC
CDR3aa: CASRPGQGETQYF
j_gene: TRBJ2-5
v_gene: TRBV6-4
abundance: -
d_gene: TRBD1

CDR3nt: TGTGCCAGCAGCAAGAGGACAGGGCGGGACACCGGGGAGCTGTTTTTT
CDR3aa: CASSKRTGRDTGELFF
j_gene: TRBJ2-2
v_gene: TRBV7-9
abundance: -
d_gene: TRBD1

CDR3nt: TGTGCCAGCAGGACCGGGACAGGGAGCTACGAGCAGTACTTC
CDR3aa: CASRTGTGSYEQYF
j_gene: TRBJ2-7
v_gene: TRBV5-6
abundance: -
d_gene: TRBD1

CDR3nt: TGTGCCAGTAGTATAGCCACGACTACAAATACGCAGTATTTT
CDR3aa: CASSIATTTNTQYF
j_gene: TRBJ2-3
v_gene: TRBV19
abundance: -
d_gene: -

CDR3nt: TGTGCCTGGGGCGCCTGGCAGGGGCATAGCGGGATGGGCGAGACCCAGTACTTC
CDR3aa: CAWGAWQGHSGMGETQYF
j_gene: TRBJ2-5
v_gene: TRBV30
abundance: -
d_gene: TRBD2

CDR3nt: TGTGCCAGCAGTCATGGGGGGGGCTGGAATCAGCCCCAGCATTTT
CDR3aa: CASSHGGGWNQPQHF
j_gene: TRBJ1-5
v_gene: TRBV28
abundance: -
d_gene: -

CDR3nt: TGTTCCAGCAGCTTAAGACAGGCCTTGAACACTGAAGCTTTCTTT
CDR3aa: CSSSLRQALNTEAFF
j_gene: TRBJ1-1
v_gene: TRBV7-9
abundance: -
d_gene: -

CDR3nt: TGCAGCGCGACGGGACAGGTAATGGGGCAGTACTTC
CDR3aa: CSATGQVMGQYF
j_gene: TRBJ2-7
v_gene: TRBV29-1
abundance: -
d_gene: TRBD1

CDR3nt: TGTGCCAGCAGTTACTCGAGAGAAACTAACTATGGCTACACCTTC
CDR3aa: CASSYSRETNYGYTF
j_gene: TRBJ1-2
v_gene: TRBV6-5
abundance: -
d_gene: -

CDR3nt: TGTGCCTGGATCGGACAGGGCCGAGAGACCCAGTACTTC
CDR3aa: CAWIGQGRETQYF
j_gene: TRBJ2-5
v_gene: TRBV30
abundance: -
d_gene: TRBD1

CDR3nt: TGTGCCTGGAGTTTAGCAGGGTTTTCTAATGAAAAACTGTTTTTT
CDR3aa: CAWSLAGFSNEKLFF
j_gene: TRBJ1-4
v_gene: TRBV30
abundance: -
d_gene: -

CDR3nt: TGTGCCAGCAGCCAGAGATCCTTAGGGGACAATGAGCAGTTCTTC
CDR3aa: CASSQRSLGDNEQFF
j_gene: TRBJ2-1
v_gene: TRBV11-2
abundance: few
d_gene: -

CDR3nt: TGCAGCGTTGAAACCCCACTAGCGGGAGCCATGAACACCGGGGAGCTGTTTTTT
CDR3aa: CSVETPLAGAMNTGELFF
j_gene: TRBJ2-2
v_gene: TRBV29-1
abundance: -
d_gene: TRBD2

CDR3nt: TGTGCCAGCAGCCAAGATCGGCGTGCGGACTATGGCTACACCTTC
CDR3aa: CASSQDRRADYGYTF
j_gene: TRBJ1-2
v_gene: TRBV4-2
abundance: -
d_gene: -

CDR3nt: TGTGCCAGCAGTTTATCAGGGACTACTAATGAGCAGTTCTTC
CDR3aa: CASSLSGTTNEQFF
j_gene: TRBJ2-1
v_gene: TRBV27
abundance: -
d_gene: TRBD2

CDR3nt: TGTGCCAGCAGTGACTCAGGGGCCCCCTACAATGAGCAGTTCTTC
CDR3aa: CASSDSGAPYNEQFF
j_gene: TRBJ2-1
v_gene: TRBV6-4
abundance: -
d_gene: -

CDR3nt: TGTGCCAGCAGCTCAATCCAGGGGGCGCCTGGTGAAGCTTTCTTT
CDR3aa: CASSSIQGAPGEAFF
j_gene: TRBJ1-1
v_gene: TRBV7-2
abundance: -
d_gene: TRBD1

CDR3nt: TGTGCCAGCAGCGTAGGGGCTAGCGGGAGCCATGAGCAGTTCTTC
CDR3aa: CASSVGASGSHEQFF
j_gene: TRBJ2-1
v_gene: TRBV9
abundance: -
d_gene: TRBD2

CDR3nt: TGTGCCAGCAGCCGGACTAGCGAAGCGGATGAGCAGTTCTTC
CDR3aa: CASSRTSEADEQFF
j_gene: TRBJ2-1
v_gene: TRBV6-5
abundance: -
d_gene: TRBD2

CDR3nt: TGTGCCAGCCTTTTTAGAGGAGGTGGCTACACCTTC
CDR3aa: CASLFRGGGYTF
j_gene: TRBJ1-2
v_gene: TRBV6-5
abundance: once
d_gene: -

CDR3nt: TGTGCCAGCAGCGACCGGACAGGGAGGGCGGTCCCCTATGGCTACACCTTC
CDR3aa: CASSDRTGRAVPYGYTF
j_gene: TRBJ1-2
v_gene: TRBV5-6
abundance: -
d_gene: TRBD1

CDR3nt: TGTGCCAGCAGTTTTCTGGGACAGGGAAACACTGAAGCTTTCTTT
CDR3aa: CASSFLGQGNTEAFF
j_gene: TRBJ1-1
v_gene: TRBV27
abundance: once
d_gene: TRBD1

CDR3nt: TGTGCCAGCAGCGAGCGGGAGGGCTCCTACAATGAGCAGTTCTTC
CDR3aa: CASSEREGSYNEQFF
j_gene: TRBJ2-1
v_gene: TRBV6-4
abundance: -
d_gene: TRBD2

CDR3nt: TGTGCCAGCAAGGCGGGGGGCCCTATATACGAGCAGTACTTC
CDR3aa: CASKAGGPIYEQYF
j_gene: TRBJ2-7
v_gene: TRBV28
abundance: -
d_gene: TRBD2

CDR3nt: TGTGCCAGCAGTACGGGAGGGCCTCGAGAGACCCAGTACTTC
CDR3aa: CASSTGGPRETQYF
j_gene: TRBJ2-5
v_gene: TRBV6-5
abundance: -
d_gene: TRBD2

CDR3nt: TGTGCCAGCAGCCCGGGCGGGCGGGATGAGGAGCAGTACTTC
CDR3aa: CASSPGGRDEEQYF
j_gene: TRBJ2-7
v_gene: TRBV7-2
abundance: -
d_gene: -

CDR3nt: TGTGCCCGGGGGACTAGCGGGACTCTCACTTTCACAGATACGCAGTATTTT
CDR3aa: CARGTSGTLTFTDTQYF
j_gene: TRBJ2-3
v_gene: TRBV30
abundance: few
d_gene: TRBD2

CDR3nt: TGTTCCAGCAGTTCTTGGGAGAAAGCTTTCTTT
CDR3aa: CSSSSWEKAFF
j_gene: TRBJ1-1
v_gene: TRBV7-9
abundance: once
d_gene: -

CDR3nt: TGTGCCCGCAGCCTGTTCCTAGCGGAGTTTTACAATGAGCAGTTCTTC
CDR3aa: CARSLFLAEFYNEQFF
j_gene: TRBJ2-1
v_gene: TRBV5-6
abundance: -
d_gene: TRBD2

CDR3nt: TGTGCCAGCAGTTACGTCGTCGGACTGAATGCTGAAGCTTTCTTT
CDR3aa: CASSYVVGLNAEAFF
j_gene: TRBJ1-1
v_gene: TRBV6-5
abundance: -
d_gene: -

CDR3nt: TGTGCCAGCAGTTTGGTCAGGGGGGAGCAGTTCTTC
CDR3aa: CASSLVRGEQFF
j_gene: TRBJ2-1
v_gene: TRBV27
abundance: few
d_gene: TRBD1

CDR3nt: TGTGCCAGCAGCTTAGCGACTCCCGGGTCACCCCTCCACTTT
CDR3aa: CASSLATPGSPLHF
j_gene: TRBJ1-6
v_gene: TRBV7-2
abundance: -
d_gene: -

CDR3nt: TGCGCCAGCAGCCAAGATTTGGCGGGTGAAAAACTGTTTTTT
CDR3aa: CASSQDLAGEKLFF
j_gene: TRBJ1-4
v_gene: TRBV4-1
abundance: -
d_gene: -

CDR3nt: TGCAGTGCACGCCGGGACAGGGGAGCTTTCTTT
CDR3aa: CSARRDRGAFF
j_gene: TRBJ1-1
v_gene: TRBV20-1
abundance: -
d_gene: TRBD1

CDR3nt: TGCGCCAGCAGCCGATTCACAGGGGGCGCCGATGAAGCTTTCTTT
CDR3aa: CASSRFTGGADEAFF
j_gene: TRBJ1-1
v_gene: TRBV4-3
abundance: -
d_gene: TRBD1

CDR3nt: TGTGCCAGCTCACCACGTCGTGATACGCAGTATTTT
CDR3aa: CASSPRRDTQYF
j_gene: TRBJ2-3
v_gene: TRBV18
abundance: once
d_gene: -

CDR3nt: TGTGCCAGCAGTTACGACAGGGATGAGCAGTACTTC
CDR3aa: CASSYDRDEQYF
j_gene: TRBJ2-7
v_gene: TRBV6-5
abundance: -
d_gene: TRBD1

CDR3nt: TGTGCCAGCAGTTACGCAGGGACAGGGGGGGGAAAACTGTTTTTT
CDR3aa: CASSYAGTGGGKLFF
j_gene: TRBJ1-4
v_gene: TRBV6-5
abundance: -
d_gene: TRBD1

CDR3nt: TGTGCCAGCAGCGTGGACAGGGGGCGAGCCTACGAGCAGTACTTC
CDR3aa: CASSVDRGRAYEQYF
j_gene: TRBJ2-7
v_gene: TRBV7-8
abundance: -
d_gene: TRBD1

CDR3nt: TGCGCCAGCAGCTTGGACCTAGCGGGAGTTTGGACCGGGGAGCTGTTTTTT
CDR3aa: CASSLDLAGVWTGELFF
j_gene: TRBJ2-2
v_gene: TRBV5-1
abundance: -
d_gene: TRBD2